This T cell receptor beta chain comes out of a study of T-cell memory formation after mild COVID-19. This clonotype was counted ten times or more. Germline lookup yields CDR1 SGHKS and CDR2 YYEKEE (reference sequence). The CDR3 has 14 amino acids. Trimming at V came to 4 bases and at J to 7 bases, leaving 7 bases not matched to a gene. TCRdb itself ran the 5' RACE reads through MiXCR, one entry per CDR3 protein. Of more than 350,000 distinct CDR3 sequences in the sample, roughly 15% were seen once. The TCR comes from a man aged 18 to 35 who had mild COVID-19 (a few samples of this study predate the infection). Cell type and time point are not known. Sequenced: PBMCs or a T cell subset sorted from them (not recorded which). The chain couples TRBV5-5 to TRBJ2-7; 11 bases line up with TRBD2. In nucleotides, the CDR3 is TGTGCCAGCAGCACATATAGCGGGGGGGAAGAGCAGTACGTC. It yields the protein CASSTYSGGEEQYV.